This T cell receptor (beta chain) was captured by sequencing in a study of blood T cell repertoires in COVID-19. As regards this clone: The junction shows a germline mismatch at one end, possibly a read error.

The CDR3 is made up of 17 amino acids. Germline lookup yields CDR1 SGHVS and CDR2 FNYEAQ. Some clones are missing from TCRdb's copy, which holds only in-frame ones; the method was immunoSEQ multiplex PCR. The data hold about 310,000 clones, with around 90% observed a single time. The sequenced sample was peripheral blood. This chain uses TRBV7-6 with TRBJ2-2; D possibly corresponds to TRBD1 (6 bases). This sequence was found in a woman in her forties with COVID-19, enrolled during active disease. The CDR3 region is CASRLGELNRDTGELFF. In DNA, the CDR3 is TGTGCCAGCAGATTAGGGGAACTGAACAGGGACACCGGGGAGCTGTTTTTT.